Listed below are T cell receptor beta chains from one sample, sequenced in a study of blood T cell repertoires in COVID-19. The repertoire was sequenced with immunoSEQ multiplex PCR; TCRdb's copy has only in-frame clones and lacks some. The sample comprises 120,000 to 150,000 clones, over 60% of which are singletons, and less than 15% rests with the top ten. Material for sequencing was peripheral blood. All receptors derive from a man older than 75 with acute or convalescent COVID-19. Both conserved end residues are part of each CDR3. The order of the fields is clone size, V gene, J gene, CDR3 length, D gene, CDR3 protein, CDR3 DNA. A D gene is named only where the DNA matches it firmly. The size of a clone is reported for some rows only, either as once, few or many, or as a class for expanded clones.

-	TRBV21-1	TRBJ1-5	16	-	CASSRGTADSNQPQHF	TGTGCCAGCAGCCGCGGGACAGCGGATAGCAATCAGCCCCAGCATTTT
few	TRBV3-1/TRBV3-2	TRBJ1-6	12	-	CASSRQNSPLHF	TGTGCCAGCAGCCGACAGAATTCACCCCTCCACTTT
once	TRBV19	TRBJ2-2	20	-	CASSDIPFTLTGKYTGELFF	TGTGCCAGTAGCGACATACCCTTCACCCTTACAGGGAAGTACACCGGGGAGCTGTTTTTT
-	TRBV12-3/TRBV12-4	TRBJ2-5	13	-	CASSPSDKETQYF	TGTGCCAGCAGTCCCTCAGACAAAGAGACCCAGTACTTC
-	TRBV27	TRBJ2-1	15	TRBD2	CASSRTSGAYNEQFF	TGTGCCAGCAGCCGGACTAGCGGGGCATACAATGAGCAGTTCTTC
-	TRBV6-2/TRBV6-3	TRBJ2-2	17	TRBD1	CASSYATGGTNTGELFF	TGTGCCAGCAGTTACGCCACAGGGGGCACGAACACCGGGGAGCTGTTTTTT
few	TRBV10-3	TRBJ2-1	13	TRBD1	CAITTGEPGEQFF	TGTGCCATCACCACAGGGGAGCCTGGTGAGCAGTTCTTC
-	TRBV7-2	TRBJ2-2	16	-	CASSVQAAMFTGELFF	TGTGCCAGCAGCGTACAGGCCGCTATGTTCACCGGGGAGCTGTTTTTT
-	TRBV5-4	TRBJ2-7	16	TRBD1	CASSLRSGGSPYEQYF	TGTGCCAGCAGCTTGCGGTCAGGGGGTTCTCCCTACGAGCAGTACTTC
-	TRBV6-2/TRBV6-3	TRBJ1-2	15	TRBD1	CASSYIRTGNYGYTF	TGTGCCAGCAGTTACATCAGGACAGGAAACTATGGCTACACCTTC
once	TRBV19	TRBJ2-2	14	-	CASSADGGVGELFF	TGTGCCAGTAGTGCCGATGGGGGCGTCGGGGAGCTGTTTTTT
few	TRBV19	TRBJ1-2	14	-	CASSIGISFYGYTF	TGTGCCAGTAGTATAGGTATCTCGTTCTATGGCTACACCTTC
-	TRBV15	TRBJ2-5	18	TRBD1	CATSRAPFVGTGEETQYF	TGTGCCACCAGCAGAGCCCCTTTTGTGGGGACAGGGGAAGAGACCCAGTACTTC
-	TRBV5-4	TRBJ1-2	16	-	CASSLRLTEANYGYTF	TGTGCCAGCAGCTTAAGGTTAACTGAGGCTAACTATGGCTACACCTTC
many	TRBV7-8	TRBJ1-1	13	TRBD1	CASSLTGGTEAFF	TGTGCCAGCAGCTTGACAGGGGGGACTGAAGCTTTCTTT
few	TRBV28	TRBJ1-5	15	TRBD1	CASSPPGGFHQPQHF	TGTGCCAGCAGTCCTCCAGGGGGGTTTCATCAGCCCCAGCATTTT
-	TRBV19	TRBJ1-4	17	-	CASSTRFMGDSNEKLFF	TGTGCCAGTAGTACCCGATTTATGGGAGACTCTAATGAAAAACTGTTTTTT
-	TRBV4-3	TRBJ1-1	14	TRBD1	CASSTGQGNTEAFF	TGCGCCAGCAGCACCGGACAGGGGAACACTGAAGCTTTCTTT
-	TRBV5-4	TRBJ1-5	12	-	CASSTTGEPQHF	TGTGCCAGCAGTACCACGGGGGAGCCCCAGCATTTT
-	TRBV19	TRBJ2-2	16	-	CASSIGAGTNTGELFF	TGTGCCAGTAGTATAGGAGCAGGGACGAACACCGGGGAGCTGTTTTTT
-	TRBV28	TRBJ2-2	18	TRBD2	CASSLGLAGPSNTGELFF	TGTGCCAGCTCCCTGGGGCTAGCGGGGCCCTCGAACACCGGGGAGCTGTTTTTT
-	TRBV5-1	TRBJ2-5	15	-	CASSLEQGRGETQYF	TGCGCCAGCAGCTTGGAACAGGGTAGGGGAGAGACCCAGTACTTC
few	TRBV6-5	TRBJ1-2	13	-	CASLAASNYGYTF	TGTGCCAGCCTAGCAGCTTCTAACTATGGCTACACCTTC
-	TRBV9	TRBJ1-6	16	-	CASSPGGRLLNSPLHF	TGTGCCAGCAGCCCAGGAGGGAGGCTGTTGAATTCACCCCTCCACTTT
-	TRBV5-5	TRBJ1-2	12	-	CASSFNPPGYTF	TGTGCCAGCAGCTTTAATCCCCCTGGCTACACCTTC
-	TRBV6-6	TRBJ1-1	15	-	CASSLPLSGLTEAFF	TGTGCCAGCAGTTTACCCCTCAGCGGTCTGACTGAAGCTTTCTTT
-	TRBV10-3	TRBJ1-5	14	TRBD1	CAISGGQGNQPQHF	TGTGCCATCAGTGGAGGACAGGGCAATCAGCCCCAGCATTTT
-	TRBV7-2	TRBJ1-4	15	-	CASSPTGSGSEKLFF	TGTGCCAGCAGCCCGACCGGTAGCGGTAGTGAAAAACTGTTTTTT
-	TRBV11-2	TRBJ1-1	13	-	CASSLDGNRVSFF	TGTGCCAGCAGCTTAGATGGGAACAGGGTGTCTTTCTTT
once	TRBV7-3	TRBJ2-5	16	TRBD2	CASSLMGGGPQETQYF	TGTGCCAGCAGCTTAATGGGCGGGGGGCCCCAGGAGACCCAGTACTTC
-	TRBV23-1	TRBJ1-1	17	-	CASRCCGRGSANTEAFF	TGCGCCAGCAGATGCTGTGGGAGAGGTTCGGCGAACACTGAAGCTTTCTTT
-	TRBV28	TRBJ1-5	15	TRBD1	CASSHLTGGYQPQHF	TGTGCCAGCAGCCACCTGACAGGGGGCTATCAGCCCCAGCATTTT
-	TRBV7-8	TRBJ1-5	17	-	CASSSGMGGWGNQPQHF	TGTGCCAGCAGCTCCGGAATGGGGGGATGGGGCAATCAGCCCCAGCATTTT
once	TRBV24-1	TRBJ2-2	18	TRBD2	CATSDLWSSGGATGELFF	TGTGCCACCAGTGATTTGTGGTCGAGCGGGGGTGCCACCGGGGAGCTGTTTTTT
-	TRBV7-3	TRBJ1-2	15	-	CASSVDGEDNYGYTF	TGTGCCAGCAGCGTTGACGGAGAAGATAACTATGGCTACACCTTC
-	TRBV5-1	TRBJ2-2	14	-	CASSRDTNTGELFF	TGCGCCAGCAGCCGGGACACCAACACCGGGGAGCTGTTTTTT
-	TRBV7-2	TRBJ2-1	14	-	CASSQLQGSDEQFF	TGTGCCAGCAGCCAATTACAGGGTAGCGATGAGCAGTTCTTC
-	TRBV7-2	TRBJ1-6	13	-	CASSLYRNSPLHF	TGTGCCAGCAGCTTATACAGGAATTCACCCCTCCACTTT
once	TRBV9	TRBJ1-1	14	-	CASSPPRAATEAFF	TGTGCCAGCAGCCCCCCCCGTGCGGCCACTGAAGCTTTCTTT
-	TRBV7-8	TRBJ2-6	16	TRBD1	CASSLQGASGANVLTF	TGTGCCAGCAGCTTACAGGGGGCCTCTGGGGCCAACGTCCTGACTTTC
-	TRBV4-1	TRBJ1-3	14	-	CASSQAVPGNTIYF	TGCGCCAGCAGCCAAGCAGTCCCTGGAAACACCATATATTTT
-	TRBV5-5	TRBJ2-7	15	-	CASSSIPQGTYEQYF	TGTGCCAGCAGCTCGATCCCCCAGGGGACCTACGAGCAGTACTTC
-	TRBV2	TRBJ2-1	17	TRBD2	CASSGGLAGGTYNEQFF	TGTGCCAGCAGTGGGGGACTAGCGGGGGGTACCTACAATGAGCAGTTCTTC
-	TRBV3-1/TRBV3-2	TRBJ1-1	13	-	CASSQGDYTEAFF	TGTGCCAGCAGCCAAGGAGATTACACTGAAGCTTTCTTT
-	TRBV6-5	TRBJ2-7	12	-	CASRGQAYEQYF	TGTGCCAGCAGGGGGCAAGCTTACGAGCAGTACTTC
-	TRBV6-1	TRBJ1-1	14	TRBD1	CASREGDRGTEAFF	TGTGCCAGCAGGGAAGGGGACAGGGGCACTGAAGCTTTCTTT
-	TRBV27	TRBJ2-7	14	-	CASSLIGGFYEQYF	TGTGCCAGCAGTTTAATAGGCGGATTCTACGAGCAGTACTTC
-	TRBV5-6	TRBJ1-2	14	TRBD1	CASSPRDRVGGYTF	TGTGCCAGCAGCCCCCGGGACAGGGTCGGTGGCTACACCTTC
-	TRBV10-3	TRBJ2-1	12	-	CAISGMGVEQFF	TGTGCCATCAGTGGAATGGGCGTTGAGCAGTTCTTC
-	TRBV5-6	TRBJ2-7	12	-	CASSLNSYEQYF	TGTGCCAGCAGCTTGAACAGCTACGAGCAGTACTTC
-	TRBV10-3	TRBJ2-5	13	-	CAISPREQETQYF	TGTGCCATCAGTCCTCGGGAGCAAGAGACCCAGTACTTC
-	TRBV20-1	TRBJ1-6	8	-	CSSQSLHF	TGCAGCTCTCAGTCCCTCCACTTT
-	TRBV28	TRBJ2-2	12	-	CASSPVVGELFF	TGTGCCAGCAGCCCTGTAGTCGGGGAGCTGTTTTTT
-	TRBV9	TRBJ2-3	17	TRBD2	CASSITSGGLVGHTQYF	TGTGCCAGCAGCATAACTAGCGGGGGGCTTGTGGGTCATACGCAGTATTTT
-	TRBV2	TRBJ1-4	13	TRBD1	CASRGTGTEKLFF	TGTGCCAGCAGGGGGACAGGGACTGAAAAACTGTTTTTT
-	TRBV7-2	TRBJ2-3	13	-	CASSSLSTDTQYF	TGTGCCAGCAGCTCACTTAGCACAGATACGCAGTATTTT
once	TRBV7-9	TRBJ1-2	15	TRBD1	CASSLVTGANYGYTF	TGTGCCAGCAGCTTAGTTACAGGGGCTAACTATGGCTACACCTTC
-	TRBV5-1	TRBJ2-7	15	-	CASSPIEEVGYEQYF	TGCGCCAGCAGCCCCATTGAAGAGGTCGGCTACGAGCAGTACTTC